This entry is about one TCR beta chain. What it binds is unknown. Trimming pared 0 bases from V and 6 bases from J, leaving 9 bases between. Germline V gives CDR1 SGHDT, CDR2 YYEEEE. The CDR3 length is 14 residues. These data belong to a study of shared clonotypes between healthy human individuals. Deep-level assay runs were performed. Generated by immunoSEQ multiplex PCR, the TCRdb table keeps only in-frame clones and is missing some. Among some 1,400,000 clones listed, roughly 96% were seen once. Study-level points and caveats: Blood was the sole source, and tissue repertoires probably differ.

V and J are TRBV5-6 and TRBJ1-4; a weak D match, TRBD1 (6 bases). The specimen was naive CD4+ T cells sorted from blood. Indicated subset: CD45RA+ positively selected. The sequence was obtained from a young man in good health. CDR3 coding DNA: TGTGCCAGCAGCTTGGGCAGGGGAGATGAAAAACTGTTTTTT. Amino acids: CASSLGRGDEKLFF.